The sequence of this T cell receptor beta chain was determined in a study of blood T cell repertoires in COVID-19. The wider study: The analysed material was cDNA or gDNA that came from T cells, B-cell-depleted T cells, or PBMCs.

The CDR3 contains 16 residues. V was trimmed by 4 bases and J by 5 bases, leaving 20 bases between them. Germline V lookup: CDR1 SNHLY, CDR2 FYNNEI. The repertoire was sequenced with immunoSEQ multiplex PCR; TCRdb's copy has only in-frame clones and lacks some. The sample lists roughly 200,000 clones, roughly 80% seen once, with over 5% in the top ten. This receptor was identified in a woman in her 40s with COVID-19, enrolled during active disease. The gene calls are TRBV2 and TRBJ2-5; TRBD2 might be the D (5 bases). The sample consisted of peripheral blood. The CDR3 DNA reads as TGTGCCAGCAGTGGGGGTGCGGTAGCTGCGGGTGAGACCCAGTACTTC. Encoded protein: CASSGGAVAAGETQYF. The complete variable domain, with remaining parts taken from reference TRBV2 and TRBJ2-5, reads EPEVTQTPSHQVTQMGQEVILRCVPISNHLYFYWYRQILGQKVEFLVSFYNNEISEKSEIFDDQFSVERPDGSNFTLKIRSTKLEDSAMYFCASSGGAVAAGETQYFGPGTRLLVL.